This passage covers 27 T cell receptor beta chains from one sample sequenced in a study of T cell repertoires in ileal Crohn's disease. Assay used: immunoSEQ multiplex PCR; TCRdb lists only in-frame clones, some missing. The sample holds approximately 12,000 clones; roughly four fifths are singletons and the top ten take roughly 4.7%. The sequencing input was ileal tissue. Source of these receptors: an adult with Crohn's disease.

The rearrangement links TRBV25-1 to TRBJ1-1; weak D call: TRBD1 (6 bases). This CDR3 region has 13 residues. The V gene lost 3 bases and the J gene lost 5 bases, with 10 bases spanning the gap. Looked up from germline, CDR1 is MGHDK and CDR2 is SYGVNS. CDR3 region: CASSDRRGTEAFF. DNA of the CDR3: TGTGCCAGCAGTGACCGAAGGGGGACTGAAGCTTTCTTT.

This rearrangement joins TRBV2 to TRBJ2-2, with D possibly matching TRBD2 (6 bases). Trimming took 6 bases from V and 4 from J, leaving 18 bases between them. Germline V gene lookup returns CDR1 SNHLY and CDR2 FYNNEI. CDR3 size: 16 residues. The CDR3 reads CASSANLKRVTGELFF. In DNA form, the CDR3 reads TGTGCCAGCAGCGCAAATCTTAAGCGGGTCACCGGGGAGCTGTTTTTT.

V and J are TRBV7-2 and TRBJ2-7, with D possibly TRBD2 on 6 matching bases. CDR3 length equals 15 residues. Trimming took off 2 bases at V and 3 bases at J, with 14 bases between the two ends. The germline V gene encodes CDR1 SGHTA and CDR2 FQGNSA. The CDR3 region is CASSLSGTDYYEQYF. The DNA of the CDR3 is TGTGCCAGCAGCTTAAGTGGGACTGACTACTACGAGCAGTACTTC.

This clone appeared once. The genes are TRBV5-1 and TRBJ2-1; D remains unclear. V was trimmed by 2 bases and J by 8 bases, leaving 8 bases between them. This CDR3 has 12 residues. CDR1 is SGHRS and CDR2 is YFSETQ in the germline V gene. CDR3 sequence: CASSFSRDEQFF. In nucleotides, the CDR3 is TGCGCCAGCAGCTTTTCACGGGATGAGCAGTTCTTC. Filled out from reference TRBV5-1 and TRBJ2-1, the complete variable domain reads KAGVTQTPRYLIKTRGQQVTLSCSPISGHRSVSWYQQTPGQGLQFLFEYFSETQRNKGNFPGRFSGRQFSNSRSEMNVSTLELGDSALYLCASSFSRDEQFFGPGTRLTVL.

The gene calls are TRBV11-3 and TRBJ2-2; TRBD1 might be the D (5 bases). This CDR3 contains 14 residues. The V gene's germline CDR1 is SGHNT and CDR2 YENEEA. V was clipped by 0 bases and J by 3 bases, with 5 bases between them. The CDR3 nucleotides are TGTGCCAGCAGCTTAGAAGGGGACACCGGGGAGCTGTTTTTT. It is translated as CASSLEGDTGELFF.

This clone was found once. CDR3 protein: CASGSQGPETQYF. CDR3 in DNA: TGTGCTAGTGGTTCACAGGGTCCGGAGACCCAGTACTTC. The chain recombines TRBV12-5 with TRBJ2-5, with D tentatively TRBD1 (6 bases). The germline V and J ends were trimmed by 4 bases and 5 bases, with 11 bases remaining between them. This CDR3 contains 13 residues. Germline V CDR1 and CDR2: LGHNT, FRNRAP.

The rearrangement joins TRBV4-1 to TRBJ1-2, with TRBD1 matching over 7 bases. Losses at the gene ends were 2 bases for V and 7 bases for J; bases not matched to a gene: 19. The germline gives CDR1 MGHRA, CDR2 YSYEKL. CDR3 length: 18 amino acids. DNA for the CDR3: TGCGCCAGCAGCCAACAAACCGGAGACAGGGAGACTCCCGGTGGCTACACCTTC. Residues: CASSQQTGDRETPGGYTF.

This clone was counted a single time. This chain joins TRBV7-2 and TRBJ1-1, with unresolved D. V lost 2 bases and J lost 1, with 5 bases in between. This CDR3 has 13 amino acids. CDR1 and CDR2 from the germline V gene are SGHTA and FQGNSA. CDR3 region: CASSLTENTEAFF. CDR3 bases: TGTGCCAGCAGCTTAACAGAGAACACTGAAGCTTTCTTT.

CDR3 residues: CASSLTGRMKGYTF. The CDR3 nucleotides read TGTGCCAGCAGCCTCACTGGCAGGATGAAGGGCTACACCTTC. The chain is built from TRBV14 and TRBJ1-2; D remains ambiguous. From germline, CDR1 is SGHDN and CDR2 FVKESK. The CDR3 contains 14 residues. V lost 4 bases and J 8 bases, leaving 17 bases between the germline ends.

The chain recombines TRBV6-6 with TRBJ1-2; D is possibly TRBD1 (6 bases). The CDR3 spans 14 residues. V was trimmed by 5 bases and J by 1 base, leaving 11 bases between them. Germline CDR1 MNHNY, CDR2 SVGAGI (reference sequence). In DNA, the CDR3 is TGTGCCAGCAGTCTGACAGGTTATAACTATGGCTACACCTTC. It is translated as CASSLTGYNYGYTF.

In its sample, this clone was seen a few times. V is TRBV7-6 and J is TRBJ2-1; 7 bases fit TRBD2. The germline V gene encodes CDR1 SGHVS and CDR2 FNYEAQ. The CDR3 runs 15 residues. V trimming: 5 bases; J trimming: 1 base; junction bases outside the gene matches: 5. The CDR3 DNA reads TGTGCCAGCAGCCTGCTGCGGGGGTCCTACAATGAGCAGTTCTTC. This encodes CASSLLRGSYNEQFF.

The chain recombines TRBV18 with TRBJ1-1; tentatively, D is TRBD1 (5 bases). This CDR3 has 14 amino acids. The V gene's germline CDR1 is KGHSH and CDR2 LQKENI. Trimming cost V 6 bases and J 1 base, with 12 bases left between them. CDR3 loop: CASSLGGWNTEAFF. The DNA of the CDR3 is TGTGCCAGCTCCCTGGGGGGTTGGAACACTGAAGCTTTCTTT.

This clone was counted a few times. The chain is built from TRBV28 and TRBJ1-1, with D perhaps matching TRBD1 (6 bases). The CDR3 covers 15 residues. V gave up 5 bases and J gave up 1 base, with 14 bases separating them. Looked up from germline, CDR1 is MDHEN and CDR2 is SYDVKM. CDR3 sequence (DNA): TGTGCCAGCAGTACGGGGGGGCTACGGAACACTGAAGCTTTCTTT. Translation gives CASSTGGLRNTEAFF.

V gene TRBV19 combines with J gene TRBJ1-4; 8 nucleotides align to TRBD1. The germline CDR1 and CDR2 sequences are LNHDA and SQIVND (reference sequence). The CDR3 sequence is 15 residues long. V shed 6 bases and J 2 bases; nucleotides not matched to a gene: 5. Written as DNA, the CDR3 is TGTGCCAGTAGCTGGACAGGGAGGACTAATGAAAAACTGTTTTTT. Translating it yields CASSWTGRTNEKLFF.

This sequence joins TRBV27 and TRBJ2-5; TRBD2 agrees at 9 bases. Looked up from germline, CDR1 is MNHEY and CDR2 is SMNVEV (reference sequence). This CDR3 region has 15 residues. With V trimmed by 5 bases and J by 5 bases, 9 bases remained unmatched. The CDR3 bases are TGTGCCAGCAGTCCGGGCGGGGGGGCCTTGGAGACCCAGTACTTC. Its translation: CASSPGGGALETQYF.

The chain uses TRBV6-1 and TRBJ1-2, with TRBD1 matching 9 bases. V lost 5 bases and J lost 3; bases outside the gene matches: 7. Germline V gene lookup returns CDR1 MNHNS and CDR2 SASEGT. This CDR3 has 15 residues. The CDR3 DNA reads TGTGCCAGCAGTTCACCGGGACAGGGTCACTATGGCTACACCTTC. Its protein is CASSSPGQGHYGYTF.

This clone came up a few times. J is TRBJ1-5 and V is TRBV7-2; D may be TRBD1 (6 bases). Trimming removed 5 bases from V and 0 bases from J, with 11 bases in between. Germline CDR1 SGHTA, CDR2 FQGNSA. This CDR3 region has 15 residues. The CDR3 bases are TGTGCCAGCAGCCTCCGGACAGATAGCAATCAGCCCCAGCATTTT. It codes for CASSLRTDSNQPQHF.

V is TRBV7-9 and J is TRBJ1-5; D perhaps matches TRBD1 (5 bases). Per germline, CDR1 SEHNR and CDR2 FQNEAQ (reference sequence). The germline V and J ends were trimmed by 5 bases and 4 bases, with 18 bases remaining between them. The CDR3 runs to 16 residues. The CDR3 DNA follows: TGTGCCAGCAGCCCGGACACGGAAGTTTTGAATCAGCCCCAGCATTTT. The encoded protein is CASSPDTEVLNQPQHF. Complete variable domain (other parts from reference TRBV7-9 and TRBJ1-5): DTGVSQNPRHKITKRGQNVTFRCDPISEHNRLYWYRQTLGQGPEFLTYFQNEAQLEKSRLLSDRFSAERPKGSFSTLEIQRTEQGDSAMYLCASSPDTEVLNQPQHFGDGTRLSIL.

This chain links TRBV5-1 with TRBJ2-1; 8 bases are shared with TRBD2. The CDR3 runs to 15 residues. Germline CDR1 and CDR2: SGHRS and YFSETQ. V was pared by 5 bases and J by 2 bases, with 6 bases of the junction left unmatched. Here the CDR3 reads CASRSPGLAYNEQFF. The CDR3 DNA sequence: TGCGCCAGCAGATCCCCGGGACTAGCCTACAATGAGCAGTTCTTC.

The gene calls are TRBV4-3 and TRBJ2-1; possible D gene TRBD1, 6 bases. Germline CDR1 is LGHNA and CDR2 is YSLEER. V dropped 1 base and J dropped 4 bases, with 11 bases sitting between them. CDR3 length equals 15 residues. In DNA form, the CDR3 reads TGCGCCAGCAGCCAAGGCACAGGGTCGTACAATGAGCAGTTCTTC. Translation: CASSQGTGSYNEQFF.

The chain carries TRBV2 and TRBJ2-6; the match to TRBD2 covers 10 bases. Per germline, CDR1 SNHLY and CDR2 FYNNEI. The CDR3 has 16 amino acids. The ends lost 10 bases at V and 0 bases at J; junction bases unmatched: 6. The chain's CDR3 is CAITSGDHSGANVLTF. Written as DNA, the CDR3 is TGTGCCATAACTAGCGGGGACCACTCTGGGGCCAACGTCCTGACTTTC.

This chain connects TRBV11-3 to TRBJ1-1; no clear D gene. From germline, CDR1 is SGHNT and CDR2 YENEEA. The CDR3 has 13 amino acids. The V end was cut by 5 bases, the J end by 0 bases, with 7 bases between. The CDR3 loop reads CASSEDLNTEAFF. CDR3 nucleotides: TGTGCCAGCAGCGAGGACTTGAACACTGAAGCTTTCTTT.

V usage is TRBV25-1 and J usage is TRBJ1-2; D perhaps matches TRBD1 (6 bases). The CDR3 runs 14 residues. The germline V and J ends were trimmed by 6 bases and 4 bases, with 15 bases remaining between them. Germline CDR1 and CDR2: MGHDK and SYGVNS. CDR3 sequence reads: CASRRDNSGYGYTF. DNA for the CDR3: TGTGCCAGCAGGAGGGACAACTCGGGCTATGGCTACACCTTC.

V is TRBV10-3 and J is TRBJ1-5; TRBD1 matches at 8 bases. Germline V gene data show CDR1 as ENHRY and CDR2 as SYGVKD. V lost 10 bases to trimming and J lost 7 bases; unmatched junction nucleotides: 12. This CDR3 region has 14 residues. In DNA, the CDR3 is TGTGCCACGACCAAATCGGACAGGGAACAGCCCCAGCATTTT. It translates to CATTKSDREQPQHF.

The chain links TRBV11-2 to TRBJ2-1; 10 nucleotides line up with TRBD1. V lost 8 bases and J lost 7; bases outside the gene matches: 14. This CDR3 comprises 16 residues. Germline lookup yields CDR1 SGHAT and CDR2 FQNNGV. This CDR3 is CASLPNRPDRGNEQFF. The DNA of the CDR3 is TGTGCCAGCCTACCCAATCGACCGGACAGGGGGAATGAGCAGTTCTTC.

This clone was detected only a few times. The chain uses TRBV6-4 and TRBJ2-1, with TRBD2 matching over 11 bases. CDR1 MRHNA and CDR2 SNTAGT come from the germline V gene. The CDR3 runs to 13 residues. V lost 8 bases and J lost 12; bases outside the gene matches: 9. The CDR3 protein is CASGLAGGQGQFF. CDR3 sequence (DNA): TGTGCCAGCGGACTAGCGGGCGGCCAGGGGCAGTTCTTC.

CDR3 protein: CASSSQANTEAFF. The CDR3 DNA sequence: TGTGCCAGCAGCTCACAGGCGAACACTGAAGCTTTCTTT. The rearrangement joins TRBV11-2 to TRBJ1-1; weak D call: TRBD1 (5 bases). The V end was cut by 4 bases, the J end by 1 base, with 7 bases between. CDR1 is SGHAT, CDR2 FQNNGV, per germline. This CDR3 spans 13 amino acids.